Listed below are T cell receptor beta chains from one sample, sequenced in a study of blood T cell repertoires in COVID-19. The method was immunoSEQ multiplex PCR; TCRdb's version includes in-frame clones alone and lacks a portion of them. The sample yields tens of thousands of clones, approximately 86% seen once. The sequencing sample was made of peripheral blood. All receptors come from a man aged 35 to 55 with acute or convalescent COVID-19. Each CDR3 is given with its conserved first and last residue. Fields, in order: D gene, J gene, V gene, CDR3 length, clone size, CDR3 DNA, CDR3 protein. D genes are given only for firm matches. A clone size is listed for some rows: how often the clone was seen (once, few, many), or a class if it is expanded.

TRBD1	TRBJ2-3	TRBV11-2	18	NA	TGTGCCAGCAGCTTTCTTTTACAGGGGACACGAACCACAGATACGCAGTATTTT	CASSFLLQGTRTTDTQYF
TRBD2	TRBJ2-3	TRBV30	15	NA	TGTGCCTGGAGTGTACGAAGGACTAGCGTAGATACGCAGTATTTT	CAWSVRRTSVDTQYF
NA	TRBJ2-1	TRBV11-2	13	NA	TGTGCCAGCAGCTTAGACATCAGGGATGAGCAGTTCTTC	CASSLDIRDEQFF
TRBD2	TRBJ2-1	TRBV6-1	17	NA	TGTGCCAGCAGTGTCATCGGGAGGGCCGGGCCAAACAATGAGCAGTTCTTC	CASSVIGRAGPNNEQFF
TRBD2	TRBJ2-3	TRBV5-4	16	NA	TGTGCCAGCAGCCGTGAACTAGCGGGGGGCACGGATACGCAGTATTTT	CASSRELAGGTDTQYF
TRBD1	TRBJ1-6	TRBV6-5	13	NA	TGTGCCAGCGATACAGGGGGCGGTTCACCCCTCCACTTT	CASDTGGGSPLHF
TRBD1	TRBJ2-7	TRBV19	16	NA	TGTGCCAGTAGTATGGGAGAAGGACAGGGCTCCTACGAGCAGTACTTC	CASSMGEGQGSYEQYF
NA	TRBJ1-1	TRBV6-6	11	NA	TGTGCCAGCATGGGGAGAGTGAGAGCTTTCTTT	CASMGRVRAFF
TRBD1	TRBJ2-7	TRBV6-5	14	once	TGTGCCAGCAGTCCAACAGGGGGTTCCTACGAGCAGTACTTC	CASSPTGGSYEQYF
NA	TRBJ1-2	TRBV5-8	12	few	TGTGCCAGCAGCTTGGACGGCTATGGCTACACCTTC	CASSLDGYGYTF
NA	TRBJ2-2	TRBV18	13	once	TGTGCCAGCTCCGGGAGAGAGACCGGGGAGCTGTTTTTT	CASSGRETGELFF
TRBD2	TRBJ2-1	TRBV6-2/TRBV6-3	15	NA	TGTGCCAGCAGTTACTTAGGGACTAGCTCGGGGGAGCAGTTCTTC	CASSYLGTSSGEQFF
TRBD2	TRBJ2-5	TRBV4-3	15	NA	TGCGCCAGCAGCCAAGATATGGGGGGGTGGGAGACCCAGTACTTC	CASSQDMGGWETQYF
TRBD1	TRBJ2-3	TRBV2	14	once	TGTGCCAGCAATCGACAGGGGAGCACAGATACGCAGTATTTT	CASNRQGSTDTQYF
TRBD1	TRBJ2-1	TRBV27	12	NA	TGTGCCAGCAGACAGGGGTTAAATGAGCAGTTCTTC	CASRQGLNEQFF
NA	TRBJ1-5	TRBV2	14	NA	TGTGCCAGCAGCTCCGGACAGATAGATCAGCCCCAGCATTTT	CASSSGQIDQPQHF
TRBD1	TRBJ2-5	TRBV2	15	NA	TGTGCCAGCGGGATGGGACAGGCGCTCCAAGAGACCCAGTACTTC	CASGMGQALQETQYF
TRBD1	TRBJ1-5	TRBV6-1	18	NA	TGTGCCAGCAGTGAACTTCAACAGGGGGCGGATACTGGTCAGCCCCAGCATTTT	CASSELQQGADTGQPQHF
NA	TRBJ2-6	TRBV11-2	16	NA	TGTGCCAGCAGCAGAACAGGATTCTCTGGGGCCAACGTCCTGACTTTC	CASSRTGFSGANVLTF
TRBD2	TRBJ2-2	TRBV30	14	NA	TGTGCCCACCTAGCGGGAGCCCTGCCCGGGGAGCTGTTTTTT	CAHLAGALPGELFF
TRBD1	TRBJ1-1	TRBV5-1	14	few	TGCGCCAGCAGCCTACGACAGGGGAGCACTGAAGCTTTCTTT	CASSLRQGSTEAFF
TRBD1	TRBJ2-1	TRBV5-4	16	NA	TGTGCCAGCAGCCAACAGGGGTCAGGGGCCTACAATGAGCAGTTCTTC	CASSQQGSGAYNEQFF
NA	TRBJ1-1	TRBV5-1	14	NA	TGCGCCAGCAGCTACGGTCCCCGAAGCACTGAAGCTTTCTTT	CASSYGPRSTEAFF
NA	TRBJ1-1	TRBV29-1	13	NA	TGCAGCGTTGGCACAGGACGGAACACTGAAGCTTTCTTT	CSVGTGRNTEAFF
NA	TRBJ1-4	TRBV4-1	17	NA	TGCGCCAGCAGCCAAGATCAGGGGACATACAAAAATGAAAAGCTGTTTTTT	CASSQDQGTYKNEKLFF
NA	TRBJ2-3	TRBV4-1	15	NA	TGCGCCAGCAGCCGTGAGGATGCGGGCACAGATACGCAGTATTTT	CASSREDAGTDTQYF
NA	TRBJ1-5	TRBV5-5	17	NA	TGTGCCAGCAGCTTGAGGACCGGGATAGATAGCAATCAGCCCCAGCATTTT	CASSLRTGIDSNQPQHF
TRBD1	TRBJ2-7	TRBV9	17	NA	TGTGCCAGCAGCGACACAGGGGGCGCCTCTAGGGTTTACGAGCAGTACTTC	CASSDTGGASRVYEQYF
TRBD2	TRBJ2-7	TRBV7-9	17	NA	TGTGCCAGCAGCTTAGGCGCGGGGGGGACCTCCTCCTACGAGCAGTACTTC	CASSLGAGGTSSYEQYF
TRBD1	TRBJ2-3	TRBV7-3	14	NA	TGTGCCAGCAGCTGGACAGGGGGCGCAGATACGCAGTATTTT	CASSWTGGADTQYF
NA	TRBJ1-6	TRBV10-3	13	NA	TGTGCCATCAGTGAAGTCTCTGGGGCCTCCCTCCACTTT	CAISEVSGASLHF
NA	TRBJ2-7	TRBV5-6	14	NA	TGTGCCAGCAGCTTCGGACAGAACTCCTACGAGCAGTACTTC	CASSFGQNSYEQYF
NA	TRBJ1-1	TRBV27	19	NA	TGTGCCAGCAGTTTCGGCCCCAGGGGCTCCCTCTACCTTAACACTGAAGCTTTCTTT	CASSFGPRGSLYLNTEAFF
NA	TRBJ1-1	TRBV12-3/TRBV12-4	11	once	TGTGCCAGCAGTCTAAAAACTGAAGCTTTCTTT	CASSLKTEAFF
TRBD1	TRBJ2-2	TRBV19	14	once	TGTGCCAGTAGCAGGGGGCCGAACACCGGGGAGCTGTTTTTT	CASSRGPNTGELFF
NA	TRBJ2-2	TRBV11-3	15	NA	TGTGCCAGCAGCTTAGCTACAGGGCACACCGGGGAGCTGTTTTTT	CASSLATGHTGELFF
NA	TRBJ2-1	TRBV20-1	15	NA	TGCAGTGCTACTGAGCGGAAAAGCTCCTACAATGAGCAGTTCTTC	CSATERKSSYNEQFF
NA	TRBJ1-1	TRBV11-1	13	NA	TGTGCCAGCATTAGCGGGGGCGGCACTGAAGCTTTCTTT	CASISGGGTEAFF
NA	TRBJ2-7	TRBV30	13	NA	TGTGCCTGGAGTGTACTGCAGGCCCAGGAGCAGTACTTC	CAWSVLQAQEQYF
TRBD1	TRBJ1-2	TRBV30	16	NA	TGTGCCTGGTCTTCCATTTCGGGACAGGCTAACTATGGCTACACCTTC	CAWSSISGQANYGYTF
NA	TRBJ2-7	TRBV5-1	13	NA	TGCGCCAGCAGACCTGAGAGGCAGAACGAGCAGTACTTC	CASRPERQNEQYF
TRBD1	TRBJ1-5	TRBV19	16	NA	TGTGCCAGTAGTATAGGCCGACAGGGGCGCAATCAGCCCCAGCATTTT	CASSIGRQGRNQPQHF
NA	TRBJ2-3	TRBV19	13	NA	TGTGCCAGTAGTATTGGCCCGACAGATACGCAGTATTTT	CASSIGPTDTQYF
NA	TRBJ1-6	TRBV15	13	NA	TGTGCCACCAGCTCTGCGTTGGATTCACCCCTCCACTTT	CATSSALDSPLHF
TRBD1	TRBJ1-6	TRBV2	14	NA	TGTGCCAGCAGTGGCGGGACAGTCAATTCACCCCTCCACTTT	CASSGGTVNSPLHF